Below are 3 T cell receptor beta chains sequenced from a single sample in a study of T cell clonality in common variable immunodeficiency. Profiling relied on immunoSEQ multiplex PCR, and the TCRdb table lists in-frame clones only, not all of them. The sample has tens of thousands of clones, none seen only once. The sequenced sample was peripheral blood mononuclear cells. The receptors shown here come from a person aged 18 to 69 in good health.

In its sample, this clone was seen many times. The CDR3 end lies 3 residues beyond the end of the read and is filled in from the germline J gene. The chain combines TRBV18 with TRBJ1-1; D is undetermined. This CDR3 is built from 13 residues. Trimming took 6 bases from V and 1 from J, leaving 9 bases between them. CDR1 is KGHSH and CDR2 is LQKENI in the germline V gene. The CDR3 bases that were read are TGTGCCAGCTCGGTTCAGGAGAACACTGAA. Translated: CASSVQENTE. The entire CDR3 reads CASSVQENTEAFF. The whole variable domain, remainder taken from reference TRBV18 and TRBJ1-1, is NAGVMQNPRHLVRRRGQEARLRCSPMKGHSHVYWYRQLPEEGLKFMVYLQKENIIDESGMPKERFSAEFPKEGPSILRIQQVVRGDSAAYFCASSVQENTEAFFGQGTRLTVV.

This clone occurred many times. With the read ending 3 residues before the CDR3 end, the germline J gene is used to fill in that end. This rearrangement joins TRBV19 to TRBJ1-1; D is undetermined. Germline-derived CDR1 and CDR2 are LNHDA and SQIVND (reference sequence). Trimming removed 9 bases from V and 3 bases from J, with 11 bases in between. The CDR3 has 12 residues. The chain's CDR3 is CASLGWDTEAFF. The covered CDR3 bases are TGTGCCAGCCTAGGATGGGACACTGAA.

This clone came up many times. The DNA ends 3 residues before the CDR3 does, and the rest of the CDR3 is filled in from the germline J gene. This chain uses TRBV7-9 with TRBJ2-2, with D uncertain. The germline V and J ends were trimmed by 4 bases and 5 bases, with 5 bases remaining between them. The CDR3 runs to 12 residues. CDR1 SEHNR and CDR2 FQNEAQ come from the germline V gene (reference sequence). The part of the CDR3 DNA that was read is TGTGCCAGCAGCTCTATGACCGGGGAG. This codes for CASSSMTGE. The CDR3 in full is CASSSMTGELFF.